The T cell receptor (beta chain) under discussion was sequenced for a study of cytomegalovirus exposure and HLA in healthy donors. General study findings and limits: Through in vitro validation, a few CMV-associated chains were shown to be specific for CMV antigens. Cytomegalovirus-associated TCR beta chains were listed, numbering 164. For presence/absence analyses, sequencing depth was assumed to be roughly uniform across donors.

Note on this clone: Its specificity is unknown.

PCR involved 60 Vbeta and 13 Jbeta primers. Repertoires were generated with immunoSEQ multiplex PCR, while TCRdb's copy carries only in-frame clones and drops some. The sample has some 200,000 clones, 75% to 85% seen once. Sequencing was performed on PBMCs. The sequence was obtained from a woman aged 18-29 years in good health and CMV-seronegative.

CDR3 coding DNA: TGTGCCAGCAGCGCCCTTTCGGACAGCGTTACTTATGGCTACACCTTC. It yields the protein CASSALSDSVTYGYTF. The genes are TRBV9 and TRBJ1-2, with D possibly matching TRBD1 (6 bases). Trimming removed 3 bases from V and 5 bases from J, with 20 bases in between. Germline CDR1 SGDLS, CDR2 YYNGEE. The CDR3 consists of 16 residues.